The next 10 T cell receptor beta chains were all read from a single sample in a study of control samples from healthy donors and cancer patients. Profiled with immunoSEQ multiplex PCR; TCRdb holds only in-frame clones, not every one. In the table there are 130,000 or so clones, approximately 94% of which are singletons. The sample was blood. Receptors were obtained from a man aged 35 to 55 in good health.

In its sample, this clone was seen once. This sequence joins TRBV7-9 and TRBJ2-7; possibly TRBD1 for D (5 bases). V was shortened by 5 bases and J by 7 bases, with 15 bases between the two germline ends. Germline lookup yields CDR1 SEHNR and CDR2 FQNEAQ (reference sequence). The CDR3 consists of 13 residues. The CDR3 loop is CASSLPPGKEQYF. The CDR3, as DNA: TGTGCCAGCAGCCTTCCCCCAGGGAAAGAGCAGTACTTC.

V gene TRBV4-2 combines with J gene TRBJ2-3; the match to TRBD2 covers 11 bases. The germline V gene encodes CDR1 LGHNA and CDR2 YNFKEQ. The CDR3 is 16 residues long. Losses at the gene ends were 1 base for V and 2 bases for J; bases not matched to a gene: 2. In DNA form, the CDR3 reads TGTGCCAGCAGCCAAGGACTAGCGGGGACCACAGATACGCAGTATTTT. Its protein is CASSQGLAGTTDTQYF.

This chain joins TRBV6-6 and TRBJ2-7; D may be TRBD1 (6 bases). This CDR3 comprises 15 residues. Germline V gene lookup returns CDR1 MNHNY and CDR2 SVGAGI (reference sequence). With 6 bases removed from V and 0 bases from J, the gap between germline ends came to 15 bases. The CDR3 region is CASRSDRPSSYEQYF. CDR3 nucleotide sequence: TGTGCCAGCAGGTCGGACAGACCTTCCTCCTACGAGCAGTACTTC.

J is TRBJ1-3 and V is TRBV6-1; D is unclear. The CDR3 runs to 15 residues. CDR1 and CDR2 (germline): MNHNS, SASEGT. V lost 2 bases, J lost 0 bases, and 8 bases lay in between. The CDR3 DNA reads as TGTGCCAGCAGTGAAAGGAGAGGCTCTGGAAACACCATATATTTT. This translates into CASSERRGSGNTIYF.

The chain links TRBV5-6 to TRBJ2-3; TRBD1 is a possible D gene (6 bases). The germline V gene has CDR1 SGHDT and CDR2 YYEEEE. Trimming took 4 bases from V and 5 from J, leaving 20 bases between them. The length of the CDR3 is 16 residues. The CDR3 spells CASSELGQQLGDTQYF. The DNA for the CDR3 is TGTGCCAGCAGCGAACTAGGACAGCAGCTAGGAGATACGCAGTATTTT.

The rearrangement joins TRBV7-6 to TRBJ1-1; TRBD1 is a possible D gene (6 bases). Trimming took 1 base from V and 3 from J, leaving 33 bases between them. There are 22 residues in the CDR3. Germline-derived CDR1 and CDR2 are SGHVS and FNYEAQ. CDR3 nucleotides: TGTGCCAGCAGCTTAGATTCCCGAGGGGGGGCAAATGAGGGGCCCGTGGACACTGAAGCTTTCTTT. It specifies CASSLDSRGGANEGPVDTEAFF. The full variable domain, in which reference TRBV7-6 and TRBJ1-1 provide the parts outside the CDR3, is GAGVSQSPRYKVTKRGQDVALRCDPISGHVSLYWYRQALGQGPEFLTYFNYEAQQDKSGLPNDRFSAERPEGSISTLTIQRTEQRDSAMYRCASSLDSRGGANEGPVDTEAFFGQGTRLTVV.

This clone appeared once. V is TRBV10-3 and J is TRBJ2-2, with no clear D. Germline V gene sequence: CDR1 ENHRY, CDR2 SYGVKD. Trimming shortened V by 2 bases and J by 1 base, and 11 bases separated the two germline ends. This CDR3 has 16 amino acids. CDR3: CAISEQRQLNTGELFF. CDR3 coding DNA: TGTGCCATCAGTGAGCAAAGACAATTGAACACCGGGGAGCTGTTTTTT.

V is TRBV24-1 and J is TRBJ1-2; TRBD1 matches at 8 bases. Germline trimming cut 2 bases from V and 5 bases from J; bases unmatched to any gene: 9. The length of the CDR3 is 16 residues. CDR1 and CDR2 (germline): KGHDR, SFDVKD. The CDR3 loop reads CATSDSDRGPEYGYTF. The CDR3 nucleotides are TGTGCCACCAGTGATTCCGACAGGGGACCTGAATATGGCTACACCTTC.

V and J are TRBV29-1 and TRBJ1-2, with TRBD1 identical over 8 bases. The CDR3 runs to 13 residues. Germline lookup yields CDR1 SQVTM and CDR2 ANQGSEA. With V trimmed by 3 bases and J by 2 bases, 2 bases remained unmatched. Here the CDR3 reads CSVDRGLNYGYTF. The CDR3, as DNA: TGCAGCGTTGACAGGGGGCTAAACTATGGCTACACCTTC.

The chain links TRBV10-2 to TRBJ1-1, with 7 bases that match TRBD1. The CDR3 has 13 amino acids. V lost 5 bases and J lost 5; bases outside the gene matches: 5. CDR1 and CDR2 from the germline V gene are WSHSY and SAAADI. This CDR3 is CASSLGGGTEAFF. The CDR3 DNA sequence: TGCGCCAGCAGTCTAGGGGGCGGGACTGAAGCTTTCTTT.